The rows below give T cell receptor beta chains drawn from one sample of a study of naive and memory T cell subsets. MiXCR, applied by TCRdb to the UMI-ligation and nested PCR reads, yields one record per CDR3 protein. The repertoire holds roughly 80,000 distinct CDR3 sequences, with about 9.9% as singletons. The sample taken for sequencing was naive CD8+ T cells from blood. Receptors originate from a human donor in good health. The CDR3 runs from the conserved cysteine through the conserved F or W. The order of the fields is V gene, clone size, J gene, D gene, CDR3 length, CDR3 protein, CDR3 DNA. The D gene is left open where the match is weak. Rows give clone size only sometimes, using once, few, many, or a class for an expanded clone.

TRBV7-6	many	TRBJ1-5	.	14	CASSLRGSNQPQHF	TGTGCCAGCAGCTTAAGGGGGTCAAATCAGCCCCAGCATTTT
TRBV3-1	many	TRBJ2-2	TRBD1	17	CASSQVPGQGDTGELFF	TGTGCCAGCAGCCAAGTGCCGGGACAGGGTGACACCGGGGAGCTGTTTTTT
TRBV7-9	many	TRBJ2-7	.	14	CASSFGRYPYEQYF	TGTGCCAGCAGCTTCGGACGATACCCCTACGAGCAGTACTTC
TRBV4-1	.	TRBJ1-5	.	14	CASSHGVSNQPQHF	TGCGCCAGCAGCCATGGAGTTAGCAATCAGCCCCAGCATTTT
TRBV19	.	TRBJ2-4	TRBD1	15	CASSVRQGRVNIQYF	TGTGCCAGTAGTGTCCGACAGGGTCGAGTGAACATTCAGTACTTC
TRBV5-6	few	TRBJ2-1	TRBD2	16	CASSPRTSGSGNEQFF	TGTGCCAGCAGCCCAAGGACTAGCGGGAGTGGCAATGAGCAGTTCTTC
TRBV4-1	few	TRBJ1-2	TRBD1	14	CASSPETGYYGYTF	TGCGCCAGCAGCCCCGAGACAGGGTACTATGGCTACACCTTC
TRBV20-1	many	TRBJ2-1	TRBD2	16	CSASAAGEGIEDEQFF	TGCAGTGCTAGCGCAGCGGGAGAAGGCATTGAGGATGAGCAGTTCTTC
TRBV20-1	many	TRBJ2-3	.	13	CSASGSVSDTQYF	TGCAGTGCTAGCGGGAGTGTATCGGATACGCAGTATTTT
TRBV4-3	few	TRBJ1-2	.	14	CASSQGRGPYGYTF	TGCGCCAGCAGCCAAGGACGGGGACCCTATGGCTACACCTTC
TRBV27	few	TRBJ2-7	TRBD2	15	CASSPLLAGRYEQYF	TGTGCCAGCAGTCCCCTACTAGCGGGCCGTTACGAGCAGTACTTC
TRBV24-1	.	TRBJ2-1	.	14	CATSDLHRYDDQFF	TGTGCCACCAGTGATTTGCACAGGTACGATGATCAGTTCTTC
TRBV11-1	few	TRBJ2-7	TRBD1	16	CASSLAKGQGRYEQYF	TGTGCCAGCAGCTTAGCCAAAGGACAGGGTCGGTACGAGCAGTACTTC
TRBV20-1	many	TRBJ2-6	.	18	CSARHTGIGVLGANVLTF	TGCAGTGCTAGACACACAGGGATCGGAGTGCTCGGGGCCAACGTCCTGACTTTC
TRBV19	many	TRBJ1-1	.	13	CASSIWGNTEAFF	TGTGCCAGTAGTATTTGGGGCAACACTGAAGCTTTCTTT
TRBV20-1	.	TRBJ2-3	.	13	CSARDGVGGTQYF	TGCAGTGCTAGAGATGGGGTGGGGGGTACGCAGTATTTT
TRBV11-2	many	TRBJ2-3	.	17	CASSFEESRAGRDTQYF	TGTGCCAGCAGCTTCGAGGAGTCTCGGGCCGGAAGGGATACGCAGTATTTT
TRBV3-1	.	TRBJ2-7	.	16	CASSSTDSGYEYEQYF	TGTGCCAGCAGTTCGACAGACTCGGGGTACGAGTACGAGCAGTACTTC
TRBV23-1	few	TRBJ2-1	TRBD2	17	CASSPARLRERANEQFF	TGCGCCAGCAGTCCCGCGCGATTGCGGGAGCGGGCCAATGAGCAGTTCTTC
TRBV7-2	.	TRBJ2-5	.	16	CASSLGAEAVQETQYF	TGTGCCAGCAGCTTAGGTGCAGAGGCCGTACAAGAGACCCAGTACTTC
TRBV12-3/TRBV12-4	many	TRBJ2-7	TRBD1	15	CASSLPDRSDYEQYF	TGTGCCAGCAGTTTACCGGACAGGTCGGACTACGAGCAGTACTTC
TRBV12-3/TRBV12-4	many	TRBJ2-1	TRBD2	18	CASSGIEREASSYNEQFF	TGTGCCAGCAGCGGGATAGAGCGGGAGGCTAGCTCCTACAATGAGCAGTTCTTC
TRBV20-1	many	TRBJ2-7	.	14	CSARVEGQSYEQYF	TGCAGTGCTAGAGTGGAGGGGCAGTCCTACGAGCAGTACTTC
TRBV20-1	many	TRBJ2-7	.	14	CSAKYRAASYEQYF	TGCAGTGCTAAATACAGGGCAGCCTCCTACGAGCAGTACTTC
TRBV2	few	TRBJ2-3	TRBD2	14	CASGETSYTDTQYF	TGTGCCAGCGGGGAGACTAGCTACACAGATACGCAGTATTTT
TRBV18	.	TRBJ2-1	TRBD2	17	CASSPRGGTSNHNEQFF	TGTGCCAGCTCACCGCGCGGTGGGACTAGCAACCACAATGAGCAGTTCTTC
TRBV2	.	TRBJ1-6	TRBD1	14	CARSPGQLSSPLHF	TGTGCCAGGTCTCCGGGACAGTTGAGTTCACCCCTCCACTTT
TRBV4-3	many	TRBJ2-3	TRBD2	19	CASSQESSGRNGYGDTQYF	TGCGCCAGCAGCCAAGAATCTAGCGGGAGGAATGGGTATGGGGATACGCAGTATTTT